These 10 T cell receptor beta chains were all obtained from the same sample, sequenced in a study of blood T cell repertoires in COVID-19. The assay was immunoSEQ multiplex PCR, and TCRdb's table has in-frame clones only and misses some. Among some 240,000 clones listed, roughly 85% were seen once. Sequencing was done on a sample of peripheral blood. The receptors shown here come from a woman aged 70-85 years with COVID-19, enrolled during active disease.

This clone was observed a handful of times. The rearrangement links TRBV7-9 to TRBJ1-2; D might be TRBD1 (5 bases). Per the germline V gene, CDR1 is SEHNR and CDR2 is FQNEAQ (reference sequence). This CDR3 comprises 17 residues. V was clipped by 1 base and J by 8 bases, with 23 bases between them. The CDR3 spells CASSLGSGGSFGDGYTF. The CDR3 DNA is TGTGCCAGCAGCTTAGGCAGTGGAGGGTCTTTCGGGGACGGCTACACCTTC.

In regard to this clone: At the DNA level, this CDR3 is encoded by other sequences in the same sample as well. The CDR3 nucleotides read TGTGCCAGCAGCCAACGGGGGGGGATAGATACGCAGTATTTT. Protein sequence: CASSQRGGIDTQYF. V and J are TRBV3-1 (or the pseudogene TRBV3-2) and TRBJ2-3, with 8 bases aligning to TRBD2. The CDR3 is made up of 14 amino acids. Germline-derived CDR1 and CDR2 are LGHDT and YNNKEL (reference sequence). J gave up 5 bases and V 2 bases, and 3 bases lay outside the gene matches.

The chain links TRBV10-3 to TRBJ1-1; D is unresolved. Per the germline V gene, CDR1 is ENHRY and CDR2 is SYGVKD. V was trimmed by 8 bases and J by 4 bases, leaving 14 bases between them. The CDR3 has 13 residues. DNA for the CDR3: TGTGCCATCCTTGCTGGGCTCGGCACTGAAGCTTTCTTT. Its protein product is CAILAGLGTEAFF.

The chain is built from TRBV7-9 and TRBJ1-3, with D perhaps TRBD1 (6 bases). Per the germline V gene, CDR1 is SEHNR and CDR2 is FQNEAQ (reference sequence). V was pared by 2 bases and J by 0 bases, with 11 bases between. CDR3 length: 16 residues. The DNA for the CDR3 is TGTGCCAGCAGCTTAAATACAGGGAACTCTGGAAACACCATATATTTT. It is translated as CASSLNTGNSGNTIYF.

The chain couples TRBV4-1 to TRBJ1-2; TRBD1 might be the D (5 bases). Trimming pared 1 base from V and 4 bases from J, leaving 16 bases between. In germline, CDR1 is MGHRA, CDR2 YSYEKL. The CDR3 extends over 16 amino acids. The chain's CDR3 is CASSQVALGPSYGYTF. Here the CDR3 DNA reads TGCGCCAGCAGCCAAGTGGCCCTGGGGCCCAGCTATGGCTACACCTTC.

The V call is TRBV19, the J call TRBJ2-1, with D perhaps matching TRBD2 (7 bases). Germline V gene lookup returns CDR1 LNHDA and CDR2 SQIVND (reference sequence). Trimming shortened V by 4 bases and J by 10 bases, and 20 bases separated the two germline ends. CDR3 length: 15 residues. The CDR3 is CASSTIGGGVEEQFF. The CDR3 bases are TGTGCCAGTAGTACGATAGGGGGGGGAGTTGAGGAGCAGTTCTTC.

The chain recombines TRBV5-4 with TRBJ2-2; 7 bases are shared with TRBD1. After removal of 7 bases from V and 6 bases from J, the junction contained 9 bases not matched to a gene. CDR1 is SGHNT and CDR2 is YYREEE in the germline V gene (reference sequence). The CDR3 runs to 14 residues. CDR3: CASGYQGDAGELFF. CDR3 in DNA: TGTGCCAGCGGATACCAGGGGGACGCCGGGGAGCTGTTTTTT.

The CDR3 sequence: CASSPRGTGTGNTIYF. The CDR3 nucleotides read TGTGCCAGCAGCCCCAGAGGGACAGGGACTGGAAACACCATATATTTT. The chain employs TRBV7-8 and TRBJ1-3; 9 bases fit TRBD1. J lost 2 bases, V lost 5 bases, and 7 bases had no gene match. In germline, CDR1 is SGHVS, CDR2 FQNEAQ. CDR3 size: 16 residues.

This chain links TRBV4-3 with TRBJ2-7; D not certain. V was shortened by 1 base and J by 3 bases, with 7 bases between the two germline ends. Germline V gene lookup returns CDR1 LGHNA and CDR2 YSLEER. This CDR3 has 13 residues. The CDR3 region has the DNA TGCGCCAGCAGCCAAGGGTCCGGCTACGAGCAGTACTTC. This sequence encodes CASSQGSGYEQYF.

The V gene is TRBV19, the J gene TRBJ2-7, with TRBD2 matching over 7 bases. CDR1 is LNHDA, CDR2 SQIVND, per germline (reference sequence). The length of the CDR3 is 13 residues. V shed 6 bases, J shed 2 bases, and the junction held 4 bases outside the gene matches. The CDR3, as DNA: TGTGCCAGTAGCCGGGACTACACCTACGAGCAGTACTTC. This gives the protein CASSRDYTYEQYF. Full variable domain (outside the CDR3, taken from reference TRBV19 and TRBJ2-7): DGGITQSPKYLFRKEGQNVTLSCEQNLNHDAMYWYRQDPGQGLRLIYYSQIVNDFQKGDIAEGYSVSREKKESFPLTVTSAQKNPTAFYLCASSRDYTYEQYFGPGTRLTVT.